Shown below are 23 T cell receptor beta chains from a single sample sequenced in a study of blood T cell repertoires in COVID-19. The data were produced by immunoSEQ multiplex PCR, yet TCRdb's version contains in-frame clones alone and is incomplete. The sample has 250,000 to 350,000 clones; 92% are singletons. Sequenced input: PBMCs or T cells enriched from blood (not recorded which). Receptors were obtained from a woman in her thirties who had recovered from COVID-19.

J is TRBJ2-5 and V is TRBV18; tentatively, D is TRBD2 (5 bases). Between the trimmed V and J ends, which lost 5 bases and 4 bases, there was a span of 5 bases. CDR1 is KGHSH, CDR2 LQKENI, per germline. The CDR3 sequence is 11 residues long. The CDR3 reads CASSEGETQYF. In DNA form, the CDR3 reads TGTGCCAGCTCAGAGGGAGAGACCCAGTACTTC.

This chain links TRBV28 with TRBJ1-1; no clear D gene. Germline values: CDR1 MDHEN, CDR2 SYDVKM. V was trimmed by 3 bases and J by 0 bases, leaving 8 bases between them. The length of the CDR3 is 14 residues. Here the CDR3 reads CASSLAGMNTEAFF. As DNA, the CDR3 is TGTGCCAGCAGTTTGGCAGGCATGAACACTGAAGCTTTCTTT.

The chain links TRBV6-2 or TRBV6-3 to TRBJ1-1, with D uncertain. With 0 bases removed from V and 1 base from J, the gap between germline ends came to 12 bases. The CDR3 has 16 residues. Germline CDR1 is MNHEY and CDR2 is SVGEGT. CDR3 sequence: CASSYSLSGKNTEAFF. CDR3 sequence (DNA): TGTGCCAGCAGTTACTCTTTATCGGGGAAGAACACTGAAGCTTTCTTT.

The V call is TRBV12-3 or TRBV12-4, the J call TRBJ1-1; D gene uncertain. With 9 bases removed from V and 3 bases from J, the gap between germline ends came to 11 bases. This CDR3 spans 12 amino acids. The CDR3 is CASSLEHTEAFF. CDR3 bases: TGTGCCAGTTCTCTAGAACACACTGAAGCTTTCTTT.

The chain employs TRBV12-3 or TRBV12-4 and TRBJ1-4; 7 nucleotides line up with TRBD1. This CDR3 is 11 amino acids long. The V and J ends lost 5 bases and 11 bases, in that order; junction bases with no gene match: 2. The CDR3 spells CASSPRGKLFF. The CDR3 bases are TGTGCCAGCAGTCCCAGGGGGAAACTGTTTTTT.

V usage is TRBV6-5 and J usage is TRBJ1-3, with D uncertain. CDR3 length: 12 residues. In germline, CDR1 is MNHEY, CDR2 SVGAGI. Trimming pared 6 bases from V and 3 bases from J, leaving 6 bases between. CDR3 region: CASRGGGNTIYF. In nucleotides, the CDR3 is TGTGCCAGCAGGGGAGGTGGAAACACCATATATTTT.

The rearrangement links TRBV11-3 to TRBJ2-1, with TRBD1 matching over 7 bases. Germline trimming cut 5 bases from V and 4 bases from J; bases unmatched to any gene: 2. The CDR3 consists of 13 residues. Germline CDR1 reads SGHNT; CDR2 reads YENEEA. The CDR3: CASSPRGYNEQFF. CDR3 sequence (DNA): TGTGCCAGCAGCCCCAGGGGGTACAATGAGCAGTTCTTC. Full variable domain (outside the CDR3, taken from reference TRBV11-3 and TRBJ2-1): EAGVVQSPRYKIIEKKQPVAFWCNPISGHNTLYWYLQNLGQGPELLIRYENEEAVDDSQLPKDRFSAERLKGVDSTLKIQPAELGDSAVYLCASSPRGYNEQFFGPGTRLTVL.

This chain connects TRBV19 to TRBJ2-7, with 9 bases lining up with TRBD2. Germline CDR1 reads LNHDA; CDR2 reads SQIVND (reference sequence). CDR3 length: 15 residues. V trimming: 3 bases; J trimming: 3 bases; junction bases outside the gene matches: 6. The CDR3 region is CASSMAGTSYYEQYF. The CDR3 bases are TGTGCCAGTAGTATGGCGGGGACTAGCTACTACGAGCAGTACTTC.

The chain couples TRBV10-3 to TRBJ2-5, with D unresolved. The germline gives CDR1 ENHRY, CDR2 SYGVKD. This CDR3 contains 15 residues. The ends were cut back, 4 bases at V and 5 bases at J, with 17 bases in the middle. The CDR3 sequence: CAISAYRLDGETQYF. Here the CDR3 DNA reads TGTGCCATCAGTGCGTACCGGCTAGACGGGGAGACCCAGTACTTC.

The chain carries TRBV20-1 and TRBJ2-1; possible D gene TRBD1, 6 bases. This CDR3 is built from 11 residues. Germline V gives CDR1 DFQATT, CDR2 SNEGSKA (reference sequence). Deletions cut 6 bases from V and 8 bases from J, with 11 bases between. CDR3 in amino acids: CSAPQGHEQFF. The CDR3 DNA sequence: TGCAGTGCACCACAGGGTCATGAGCAGTTCTTC.

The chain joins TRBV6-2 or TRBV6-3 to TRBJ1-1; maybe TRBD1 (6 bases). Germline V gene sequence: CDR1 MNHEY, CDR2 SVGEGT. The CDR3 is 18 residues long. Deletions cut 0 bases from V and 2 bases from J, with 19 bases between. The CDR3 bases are TGTGCCAGCAGTTACTCGACACTTTCAAGCAGGGGAAACACTGAAGCTTTCTTT. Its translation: CASSYSTLSSRGNTEAFF.

CDR3 DNA sequence: TGTGCCAGCTCACCACCGTCCGTATTCCTCGGGAATGAGCAGTTCTTC. This codes for CASSPPSVFLGNEQFF. The J gene is TRBJ2-1, the V gene TRBV18, with D hard to call. Trimming cost V 0 bases and J 7 bases, with 16 bases left between them. The length of the CDR3 is 16 residues. Per germline, CDR1 KGHSH and CDR2 LQKENI.

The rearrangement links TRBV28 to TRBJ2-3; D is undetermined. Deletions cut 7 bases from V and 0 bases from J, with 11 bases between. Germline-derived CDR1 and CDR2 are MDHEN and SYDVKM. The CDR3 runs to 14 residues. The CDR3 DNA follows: TGTGCCAGCACCCTAGGAGAGAGCACAGATACGCAGTATTTT. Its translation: CASTLGESTDTQYF.

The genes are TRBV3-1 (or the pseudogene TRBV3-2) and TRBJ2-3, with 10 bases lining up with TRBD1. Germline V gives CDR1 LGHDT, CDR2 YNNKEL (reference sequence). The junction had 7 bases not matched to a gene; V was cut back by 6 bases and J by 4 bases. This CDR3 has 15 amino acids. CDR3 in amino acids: CASSRGTGDSDTQYF. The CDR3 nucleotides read TGTGCCAGCAGTCGTGGGACAGGGGATTCAGATACGCAGTATTTT.

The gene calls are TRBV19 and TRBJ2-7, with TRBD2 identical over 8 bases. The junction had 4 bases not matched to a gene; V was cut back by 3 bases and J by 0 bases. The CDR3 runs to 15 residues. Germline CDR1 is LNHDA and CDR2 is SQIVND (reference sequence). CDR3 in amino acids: CASSMSGGSSYEQYF. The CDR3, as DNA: TGTGCCAGTAGTATGTCGGGGGGGAGCTCCTACGAGCAGTACTTC.

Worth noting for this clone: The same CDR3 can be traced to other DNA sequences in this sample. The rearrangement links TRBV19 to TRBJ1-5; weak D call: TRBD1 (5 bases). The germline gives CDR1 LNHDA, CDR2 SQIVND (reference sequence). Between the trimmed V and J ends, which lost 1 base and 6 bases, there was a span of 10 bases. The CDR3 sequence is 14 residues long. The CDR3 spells CASSIGGRGQPQHF. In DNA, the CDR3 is TGTGCCAGTAGTATAGGAGGGAGGGGTCAGCCCCAGCATTTT.

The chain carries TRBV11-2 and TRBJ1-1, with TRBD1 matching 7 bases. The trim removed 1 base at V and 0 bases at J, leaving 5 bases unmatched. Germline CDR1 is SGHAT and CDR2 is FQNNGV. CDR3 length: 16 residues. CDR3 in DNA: TGTGCCAGCAGCTTAGCTACCGGGACAGTGAACACTGAAGCTTTCTTT. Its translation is CASSLATGTVNTEAFF. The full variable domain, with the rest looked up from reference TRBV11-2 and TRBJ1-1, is EAGVAQSPRYKIIEKRQSVAFWCNPISGHATLYWYQQILGQGPKLLIQFQNNGVVDDSQLPKDRFSAERLKGVDSTLKIQPAKLEDSAVYLCASSLATGTVNTEAFFGQGTRLTVV.

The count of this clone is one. The CDR3: CAISDKGIRDRGYEQYF. DNA for the CDR3: TGTGCCATCAGTGATAAGGGAATCCGGGACAGGGGCTACGAGCAGTACTTC. The chain joins TRBV10-3 to TRBJ2-7; TRBD1 agrees at 10 bases. Looked up from germline, CDR1 is ENHRY and CDR2 is SYGVKD. V was clipped by 3 bases and J by 3 bases; unmatched bases: 11. CDR3 length: 17 amino acids.

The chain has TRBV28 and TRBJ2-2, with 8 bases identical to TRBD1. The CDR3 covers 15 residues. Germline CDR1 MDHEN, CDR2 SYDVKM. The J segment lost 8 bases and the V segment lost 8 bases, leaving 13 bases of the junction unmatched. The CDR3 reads CASHPAGGAAGELFF. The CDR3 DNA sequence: TGTGCCAGCCACCCAGCAGGGGGCGCAGCGGGGGAGCTGTTTTTT.

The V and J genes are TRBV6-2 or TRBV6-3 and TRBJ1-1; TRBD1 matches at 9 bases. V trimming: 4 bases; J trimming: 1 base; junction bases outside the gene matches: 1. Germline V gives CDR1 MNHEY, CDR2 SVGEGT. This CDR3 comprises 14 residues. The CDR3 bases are TGTGCCAGCAGTTCGGGACAGGGGAACACTGAAGCTTTCTTT. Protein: CASSSGQGNTEAFF.

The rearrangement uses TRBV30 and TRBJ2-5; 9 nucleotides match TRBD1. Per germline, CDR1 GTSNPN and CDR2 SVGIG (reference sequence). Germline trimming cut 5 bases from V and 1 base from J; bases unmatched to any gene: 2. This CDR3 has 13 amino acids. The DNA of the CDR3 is TGTGCCTGGGGACAGGGGTTCCAAGAGACCCAGTACTTC. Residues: CAWGQGFQETQYF. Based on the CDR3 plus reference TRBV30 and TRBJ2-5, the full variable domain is SQTIHQWPATLVQPVGSPLSLECTVEGTSNPNLYWYRQAAGRGLQLLFYSVGIGQISSEVPQNLSASRPQDRQFILSSKKLLLSDSGFYLCAWGQGFQETQYFGPGTRLLVL.

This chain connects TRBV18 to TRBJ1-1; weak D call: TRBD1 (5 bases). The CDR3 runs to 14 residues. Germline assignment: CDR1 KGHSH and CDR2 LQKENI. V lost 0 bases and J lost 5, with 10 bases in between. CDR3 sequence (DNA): TGTGCCAGCTCACCACCCGGCGGGGCTACTGAAGCTTTCTTT. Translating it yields CASSPPGGATEAFF.

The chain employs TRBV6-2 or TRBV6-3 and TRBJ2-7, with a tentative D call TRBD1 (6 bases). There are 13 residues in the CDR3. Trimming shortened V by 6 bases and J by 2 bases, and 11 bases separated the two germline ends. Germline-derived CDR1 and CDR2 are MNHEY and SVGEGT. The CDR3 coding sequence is TGTGCCAGCAGCCTAACAGGGACCTACGAGCAGTACTTC. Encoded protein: CASSLTGTYEQYF.